Below, 23 T cell receptor beta chains from the same sample are listed, as sequenced in a study of blood T cell repertoires in COVID-19. Data came from immunoSEQ multiplex PCR; TCRdb stores just in-frame clones and leaves some out. The table lists about 120,000 clones, approximately 82% of them singletons. The specimen was peripheral blood. All receptors derive from a man between 65 and 85 years old with active or convalescent COVID-19.

This chain links TRBV18 with TRBJ2-2, with 11 bases lining up with TRBD1. The CDR3 spans 16 residues. Germline V gene sequence: CDR1 KGHSH, CDR2 LQKENI. Trimming removed 3 bases from V and 6 bases from J; junction bases left unmatched: 6. The CDR3 loop is CASSPFRDRGAGELFF. The CDR3, as DNA: TGTGCCAGCTCACCGTTCAGGGACAGGGGGGCCGGGGAGCTGTTTTTT. The entire variable domain, with the rest obtained from reference TRBV18 and TRBJ2-2, is as follows: NAGVMQNPRHLVRRRGQEARLRCSPMKGHSHVYWYRQLPEEGLKFMVYLQKENIIDESGMPKERFSAEFPKEGPSILRIQQVVRGDSAAYFCASSPFRDRGAGELFFGEGSRLTVL.

The chain recombines TRBV5-4 with TRBJ2-3; possible D gene TRBD2, 5 bases. The CDR3 length is 14 residues. The ends were cut back, 10 bases at V and 2 bases at J, with 17 bases in the middle. Germline V lookup: CDR1 SGHNT, CDR2 YYREEE (reference sequence). CDR3 sequence: CAFTEGLHTDTQYF. CDR3 DNA sequence: TGTGCCTTCACAGAAGGACTCCACACAGATACGCAGTATTTT.

The rearrangement uses TRBV5-1 and TRBJ1-2; the match to TRBD1 covers 9 bases. The CDR3 has 15 residues. The germline CDR1 and CDR2 sequences are SGHRS and YFSETQ. V trimming: 4 bases; J trimming: 6 bases; junction bases outside the gene matches: 10. The CDR3 nucleotides read TGCGCCAGCAGCCTGAGGACAGGGGATCGTGATGGCTACACCTTC. Its translation is CASSLRTGDRDGYTF.

This chain connects TRBV6-5 to TRBJ2-3; TRBD2 matches at 11 bases. With 3 bases clipped from V and 6 bases from J, the junction kept 2 bases outside the gene matches. Germline V gives CDR1 MNHEY, CDR2 SVGAGI. The CDR3 loop spans 14 amino acids. The CDR3 protein is CASSYRTSGDTQYF. CDR3 DNA sequence: TGTGCCAGCAGTTATCGGACTAGCGGGGATACGCAGTATTTT.

The rearrangement joins TRBV5-4 to TRBJ1-2; 7 bases are a match to TRBD1. The CDR3 runs to 14 residues. CDR1 is SGHNT and CDR2 is YYREEE in the germline V gene (reference sequence). V lost 2 bases to trimming and J lost 7 bases; unmatched junction nucleotides: 8. CDR3 in DNA: TGTGCCAGCAGCTTAAGACAGGGCAAGGGTGGCTACACCTTC. Amino acid sequence: CASSLRQGKGGYTF.

In its sample, this clone was seen a few times. V usage is TRBV19 and J usage is TRBJ2-7; 12 nucleotides line up with TRBD1. The germline CDR1 and CDR2 sequences are LNHDA and SQIVND (reference sequence). This CDR3 contains 15 residues. Trimming took 4 bases from V and 5 from J; bases not matched to a gene: 6. In nucleotides, the CDR3 is TGTGCCAGTAGTAGCCGGGACAGGGGGCGTCACGAGCAGTACTTC. Protein: CASSSRDRGRHEQYF. The complete variable domain, with remaining parts taken from reference TRBV19 and TRBJ2-7, reads DGGITQSPKYLFRKEGQNVTLSCEQNLNHDAMYWYRQDPGQGLRLIYYSQIVNDFQKGDIAEGYSVSREKKESFPLTVTSAQKNPTAFYLCASSSRDRGRHEQYFGPGTRLTVT.

The J gene is TRBJ1-5, the V gene TRBV11-3; 8 positions agree with TRBD1. J lost 5 bases, V lost 8 bases, and 5 bases had no gene match. The germline gives CDR1 SGHNT, CDR2 YENEEA. There are 13 residues in the CDR3. CDR3 sequence (DNA): TGTGCCAGCGGACAGGGACCTGATCAGCCCCAGCATTTT. Translation: CASGQGPDQPQHF. The whole variable domain, filled in from reference TRBV11-3 and TRBJ1-5, reads EAGVVQSPRYKIIEKKQPVAFWCNPISGHNTLYWYLQNLGQGPELLIRYENEEAVDDSQLPKDRFSAERLKGVDSTLKIQPAELGDSAVYLCASGQGPDQPQHFGDGTRLSIL.

The V gene is TRBV6-5, the J gene TRBJ1-1; D call uncertain. Per germline, CDR1 MNHEY and CDR2 SVGAGI. The CDR3 spans 11 residues. V was shortened by 8 bases and J by 7 bases, with 11 bases between the two germline ends. In nucleotides, the CDR3 is TGTGCCAGCGCGGAGGGTTTTGAAGCTTTCTTT. Encoded protein: CASAEGFEAFF.

The chain links TRBV4-1 to TRBJ1-4; D is unresolved. CDR3 length equals 14 residues. Trimming left V 1 base short and J 5 bases short, with 8 bases between. The germline CDR1 and CDR2 sequences are MGHRA and YSYEKL. The chain's CDR3 is CASSQAVQNEKLFF. The DNA of the CDR3 is TGCGCCAGCAGCCAAGCCGTTCAGAATGAAAAACTGTTTTTT.

The chain is built from TRBV7-2 and TRBJ2-7; 8 nucleotides agree with TRBD2. Losses at the gene ends were 5 bases for V and 7 bases for J; bases not matched to a gene: 10. The CDR3 extends over 14 amino acids. CDR1 SGHTA and CDR2 FQGNSA come from the germline V gene. DNA for the CDR3: TGTGCCAGCAGCCCGAGCGGGAGTTTCGGGGAGCAGTACTTC. The encoded protein is CASSPSGSFGEQYF.

The chain has TRBV7-6 and TRBJ2-5; 7 bases fit TRBD2. CDR1 and CDR2 from the germline V gene are SGHVS and FNYEAQ. This CDR3 has 15 amino acids. The V segment lost 2 bases and the J segment 5 bases; nucleotides outside the gene matches: 8. CDR3 sequence (DNA): TGTGCCAGCAGCTTACAAGCGGGAACCGGGGAGACCCAGTACTTC. This codes for CASSLQAGTGETQYF.

The chain recombines TRBV6-6 with TRBJ2-1; tentatively, D is TRBD2 (6 bases). The germline V and J ends were trimmed by 0 bases and 5 bases, with 11 bases remaining between them. This CDR3 is 15 amino acids long. Germline loops: CDR1 MNHNY, CDR2 SVGAGI (reference sequence). The DNA for the CDR3 is TGTGCCAGCAGTTACTCGGAGGGGCCCAACAATGAGCAGTTCTTC. Residues: CASSYSEGPNNEQFF.

The V and J genes are TRBV2 and TRBJ1-1, with D perhaps matching TRBD1 (6 bases). CDR1 and CDR2 from the germline V gene are SNHLY and FYNNEI. Trimming stripped 2 bases from V and 4 bases from J, with 11 bases between. There are 14 residues in the CDR3. The CDR3 bases are TGTGCCAGCAGTGAAATAAGGGGGGGCACTGAAGCTTTCTTT. Translation: CASSEIRGGTEAFF.

V usage is TRBV7-8 and J usage is TRBJ2-5; D is perhaps TRBD2 (5 bases). There are 15 residues in the CDR3. The germline CDR1 and CDR2 sequences are SGHVS and FQNEAQ. The V and J ends lost 7 bases and 1 base respectively, with 16 bases between them. The CDR3 DNA reads TGTGCCAGCAACTCAGCACCTAGCAGCCAAGAGACCCAGTACTTC. Amino acid sequence: CASNSAPSSQETQYF.

A single count supports this clone. The chain carries TRBV15 and TRBJ2-7; TRBD2 matches at 7 bases. Germline V gene data show CDR1 as LNHNV and CDR2 as YYDKDF (reference sequence). This CDR3 has 15 residues. V shed 5 bases, J shed 0 bases, and the junction held 7 bases outside the gene matches. The CDR3 sequence is CATSSWEGNSYEQYF. CDR3 in DNA: TGTGCCACCAGCTCATGGGAGGGAAACTCCTACGAGCAGTACTTC. The full variable domain, rest sourced from reference TRBV15 and TRBJ2-7, is DAMVIQNPRYQVTQFGKPVTLSCSQTLNHNVMYWYQQKSSQAPKLLFHYYDKDFNNEADTPDNFQSRRPNTSFCFLDIRSPGLGDTAMYLCATSSWEGNSYEQYFGPGTRLTVT.

The rearrangement joins TRBV2 to TRBJ1-1, with 8 positions matching TRBD1. The CDR3 runs to 13 residues. The ends lost 6 bases at V and 5 bases at J; junction bases unmatched: 5. Looked up from germline, CDR1 is SNHLY and CDR2 is FYNNEI. The CDR3 loop reads CASSGDRLTEAFF. In nucleotides, the CDR3 is TGTGCCAGCAGCGGGGACAGGTTAACTGAAGCTTTCTTT.

The V gene is TRBV18, the J gene TRBJ1-4; 10 bases line up with TRBD1. The length of the CDR3 is 17 residues. Trimming took 0 bases from V and 7 from J; bases not matched to a gene: 8. The germline gives CDR1 KGHSH, CDR2 LQKENI. The CDR3 DNA reads as TGTGCCAGCTCACCACCGACAGGGGGCGCGATAGGTGAAAAACTGTTTTTT. This codes for CASSPPTGGAIGEKLFF.

The table lists this clone with a few counts. The V call is TRBV7-9, the J call TRBJ1-1, with D tentatively TRBD1 (6 bases). The germline V and J ends were trimmed by 5 bases and 4 bases, with 14 bases remaining between them. This CDR3 comprises 14 residues. CDR1 and CDR2 (germline): SEHNR, FQNEAQ (reference sequence). CDR3: CASSTYRVSTEAFF. For the CDR3, the DNA is TGTGCCAGCAGCACATACAGGGTTTCCACTGAAGCTTTCTTT. The complete variable domain, with remaining parts taken from reference TRBV7-9 and TRBJ1-1, reads DTGVSQNPRHKITKRGQNVTFRCDPISEHNRLYWYRQTLGQGPEFLTYFQNEAQLEKSRLLSDRFSAERPKGSFSTLEIQRTEQGDSAMYLCASSTYRVSTEAFFGQGTRLTVV.

The chain uses TRBV5-5 and TRBJ1-5, with 9 positions matching TRBD1. Germline trimming cut 2 bases from V and 7 bases from J; bases unmatched to any gene: 4. Germline V gene sequence: CDR1 SGHKS, CDR2 YYEKEE (reference sequence). The CDR3 runs 14 residues. CDR3 region: CASSLQGAGQPQHF. CDR3 nucleotide sequence: TGTGCCAGCAGCTTACAGGGGGCAGGGCAGCCCCAGCATTTT.

The rearrangement links TRBV5-1 to TRBJ2-2; 8 bases map to TRBD1. Per germline, CDR1 SGHRS and CDR2 YFSETQ. The J segment lost 5 bases and the V segment lost 4 bases, leaving 7 bases of the junction unmatched. The CDR3 contains 15 residues. The CDR3 region is CASSSGQGLTGELFF. The CDR3, as DNA: TGCGCCAGCAGCAGCGGACAGGGTCTGACCGGGGAGCTGTTTTTT.

V usage is TRBV6-2 or TRBV6-3 and J usage is TRBJ2-7; D gene unclear. The germline gives CDR1 MNHEY, CDR2 SVGEGT. The CDR3 spans 13 residues. V was cut by 0 bases and J by 2 bases, with 5 bases left in between. In DNA, the CDR3 is TGTGCCAGCAGTTACTCGAGAACCTACGAGCAGTACTTC. Encoded protein: CASSYSRTYEQYF.

The chain recombines TRBV18 with TRBJ1-5; 7 bases fit TRBD1. V lost 6 bases and J lost 4; bases outside the gene matches: 6. This CDR3 is built from 14 residues. Germline lookup yields CDR1 KGHSH and CDR2 LQKENI. The CDR3 DNA reads TGTGCCAGCTCCCTTGGGACAGATAATCAGCCCCAGCATTTT. Protein product: CASSLGTDNQPQHF.

This clone was detected only a few times. The chain employs TRBV19 and TRBJ2-2, with 9 nucleotides matching TRBD1. Germline assignment: CDR1 LNHDA and CDR2 SQIVND (reference sequence). The CDR3 runs to 14 residues. Trimming removed 6 bases from V and 6 bases from J; junction bases left unmatched: 5. The CDR3 DNA follows: TGTGCCAGTAGGAGGGACAGGGCCTCCGGGGAGCTGTTTTTT. This sequence encodes CASRRDRASGELFF.